This TCR beta chain stems from a study of identical twins. V was cut by 2 bases and J by 6 bases, with 9 bases left in between. The CDR3 extends over 13 amino acids. This clonotype showed up many times. Donors were all healthy Caucasians. A universal primer site was added by template switching, and unique molecular identifiers were carried by the cDNA. TCRdb redid the calling of the 5' RACE reads with MiXCR, one entry per CDR3 protein. In the table there are approximately 670,000 distinct CDR3 sequences, around 5.7% of which are singletons. This chain joins TRBV12-3 or TRBV12-4 and TRBJ2-3; a weak D match, TRBD2 (5 bases). Material for sequencing was naive T cells sorted from blood. The sequence was obtained from a man aged 18 to 30 in good health. CDR3 residues: CASSLRGRDTQYF. CDR3 coding DNA: TGTGCCAGCAGTTTACGGGGTCGTGATACGCAGTATTTT.